This passage covers 10 T cell receptor beta chains from one sample sequenced in a study of beta chain features in type 1 diabetes. These TCRs are of unknown antigen specificity. Findings and limits, study-wide: Patients with Type 1 diabetes showed moderately but significantly shorter TCRB CDR3s in all four CD4+ subsets.

cDNA synthesis used the whole RNA isolate, giving expressed TCRB sequences. Generated by immunoSEQ multiplex PCR, the TCRdb table keeps only in-frame clones and is missing some. The sample carries some 350,000 clones, over 8.5% recorded once. The sample was central memory CD4+ T cells from blood. The receptors here all came from a man aged 30-40 years with type 1 diabetes.

The sample holds a few counts of this clone. The CDR3 DNA sequence: TGTGCCAGCAGTCCTAAAGCCGGGACAGTCAATCAGCCCCAGCATTTT. As protein: CASSPKAGTVNQPQHF. The gene calls are TRBV27 and TRBJ1-5; TRBD1 matches at 7 bases. The ends lost 5 bases at V and 3 bases at J; junction bases unmatched: 10. Germline-derived CDR1 and CDR2 are MNHEY and SMNVEV (reference sequence). This CDR3 contains 16 residues.

This clone appeared a few times. The chain uses TRBV28 and TRBJ1-2; unclear D gene. The CDR3 consists of 14 residues. V lost 4 bases and J 6 bases, leaving 15 bases between the germline ends. CDR1 is MDHEN, CDR2 SYDVKM, per germline. CDR3 protein: CASSYVPEWDGYTF. The CDR3 coding sequence is TGTGCCAGCAGTTACGTCCCAGAGTGGGATGGCTACACCTTC.

This clone was detected only a few times. The chain has TRBV6-1 and TRBJ1-2; D uncertain. The CDR3 covers 13 residues. Trimming stripped 6 bases from V and 2 bases from J, with 10 bases between. The germline CDR1 and CDR2 sequences are MNHNS and SASEGT. CDR3 loop: CASRLDPNYGYTF. The CDR3 coding sequence is TGTGCCAGCAGGTTAGACCCGAACTATGGCTACACCTTC.

The rearrangement joins TRBV6-5 to TRBJ2-5; 10 bases align to TRBD2. With 5 bases clipped from V and 5 bases from J, the junction kept 5 bases outside the gene matches. The CDR3 is 14 residues long. CDR1 and CDR2 (germline): MNHEY, SVGAGI. Here the CDR3 reads CASSAAGGDETQYF. The CDR3 nucleotides read TGTGCCAGCAGTGCAGCGGGAGGGGACGAGACCCAGTACTTC.

Only a few counts were recorded for this clone. This chain uses TRBV27 with TRBJ2-3, with D perhaps assigned TRBD1 or TRBD2 (5 bases each). There are 16 residues in the CDR3. Trimming left V 0 bases short and J 1 base short, with 11 bases between. CDR1 is MNHEY and CDR2 is SMNVEV in the germline V gene (reference sequence). The CDR3 protein is CASSLSLLGGTDTQYF. The CDR3 nucleotides read TGTGCCAGCAGTTTATCTCTACTAGGGGGCACAGATACGCAGTATTTT.

The sample holds a few counts of this clone. The V gene is TRBV5-1, the J gene TRBJ2-3; D is ambiguous. CDR1 is SGHRS, CDR2 YFSETQ, per germline. The CDR3 contains 13 residues. Trimming left V 5 bases short and J 2 bases short, with 9 bases between. The CDR3 coding sequence is TGCGCCAGCAGGGCAGGAGCCACAGATACGCAGTATTTT. This gives the protein CASRAGATDTQYF.

This clone has a handful of counts. The J gene is TRBJ2-2, the V gene TRBV7-8, with D possibly matching TRBD1 (6 bases). The CDR3 consists of 15 residues. Germline CDR1 SGHVS, CDR2 FQNEAQ. V was shortened by 4 bases and J by 1 base, with 10 bases between the two germline ends. CDR3 sequence reads: CASSSRQENTGELFF. Written as DNA, the CDR3 is TGTGCCAGCAGCTCCCGACAGGAGAACACCGGGGAGCTGTTTTTT. Filled out from reference TRBV7-8 and TRBJ2-2, the complete variable domain reads GAGVSQSPRYKVAKRGQDVALRCDPISGHVSLFWYQQALGQGPEFLTYFQNEAQLDKSGLPSDRFFAERPEGSVSTLKIQRTQQEDSAVYLCASSSRQENTGELFFGEGSRLTVL.

This clone was detected only a few times. This CDR3 is also generated by other DNA sequences in the sample. The chain couples TRBV5-8 to TRBJ2-1; 7 bases map to TRBD2. Germline V gene sequence: CDR1 SGHTS, CDR2 YDEGEE. The V and J ends lost 3 bases and 3 bases, in that order; junction bases with no gene match: 6. The CDR3 length is 15 residues. The CDR3 nucleotides read TGTGCCAGCAGCTCAGGGACGGGGGGCTACAATGAGCAGTTCTTC. Amino acids: CASSSGTGGYNEQFF.

The rearrangement joins TRBV9 to TRBJ2-5; D remains unclear. The J call may be mistaken, given a closer DNA end match to TRBJ2-7. Per the germline V gene, CDR1 is SGDLS and CDR2 is YYNGEE. The CDR3 consists of 11 residues. The CDR3 spells CASSRYYEQYF. CDR3 coding DNA: TGTGCCAGCAGCAGATACTACGAGCAGTACTTC.

The V and J genes are TRBV28 and TRBJ1-2; 8 bases are a match to TRBD1. This CDR3 comprises 13 residues. Germline CDR1 and CDR2: MDHEN and SYDVKM. Trimming removed 6 bases from V and 5 bases from J; junction bases left unmatched: 5. CDR3 nucleotide sequence: TGTGCCAGCAGGGTGGGACAGGAGTATGGCTACACCTTC. Amino acids: CASRVGQEYGYTF.